This is a list of T cell receptor beta chains from one sample in a study of cytomegalovirus exposure and HLA in healthy donors. The protocol was immunoSEQ multiplex PCR, while the TCRdb copy is restricted to in-frame clones and leaves out a portion. The sample yields about 130,000 clones, around 79% seen once. Source material: PBMCs. The receptors stem from a woman in her thirties or forties in good health and CMV-seropositive. The CDR3 runs from the conserved cysteine through the conserved F or W. Each record gives: J gene, clone size, V gene, CDR3 length, D gene, CDR3 protein, CDR3 DNA. D genes are given only for firm matches. Expanded clones get a size class; other rows say once, few or many, or leave the size out.

TRBJ2-7 . TRBV7-9 16 TRBD1 CSSSPFPGQGYDEQYF TGTTCCAGCAGCCCATTTCCGGGACAGGGGTACGACGAGCAGTACTTC
TRBJ1-5 . TRBV2 12 . CASSEVEQPQHF TGTGCCAGCAGTGAGGTAGAGCAGCCCCAGCATTTT
TRBJ2-2 few TRBV19 17 TRBD1 CASSIEWDRANTGELFF TGTGCCAGTAGTATAGAGTGGGACAGGGCGAACACCGGGGAGCTGTTTTTT
TRBJ1-4 . TRBV6-5 14 TRBD1 CASSYDRGYEKLFF TGTGCCAGCAGTTACGACAGGGGATATGAAAAACTGTTTTTT
TRBJ2-7 . TRBV14 13 . CASSQDTRYEQYF TGTGCCAGCAGCCAAGATACAAGATACGAGCAGTACTTC
TRBJ2-5 . TRBV7-9 16 TRBD2 CASSSASGRHPETQYF TGTGCCAGCAGCTCAGCTAGCGGGAGACACCCGGAGACCCAGTACTTC
TRBJ2-7 . TRBV6-5 12 . CASRLGREEQYF TGTGCCAGCCGGCTAGGGAGAGAAGAGCAGTACTTC
TRBJ2-1 . TRBV19 15 TRBD2 CASSTGTSEYNEQFF TGTGCCAGTAGTACCGGGACTAGCGAGTACAATGAGCAGTTCTTC
TRBJ1-2 . TRBV5-1 12 . CASSQAEYGYTF TGCGCCAGCAGCCAGGCTGAGTATGGCTACACCTTC
TRBJ1-2 . TRBV6-6 15 . CASSYHRPDNYGYTF TGTGCCAGCAGTTACCACAGGCCTGACAACTATGGCTACACCTTC
TRBJ2-3 . TRBV4-2 16 TRBD2 CASSPRLAGDGDTQYF TGTGCCAGCAGCCCACGACTAGCGGGAGATGGAGATACGCAGTATTTT
TRBJ2-2 few TRBV4-3 16 . CASSQDYAGSTGELFF TGCGCCAGCAGCCAAGATTACGCGGGTTCCACCGGGGAGCTGTTTTTT
TRBJ2-1 . TRBV29-1 12 . CSSSVTYNEQFF TGCAGCTCTAGCGTCACCTACAATGAGCAGTTCTTC
TRBJ1-5 once TRBV6-6 13 . CASSFNSNQPQHF TGTGCCAGCAGTTTTAATAGCAATCAGCCCCAGCATTTT
TRBJ2-3 . TRBV5-5 14 . CASRPVQGTDTQYF TGTGCCAGCAGACCGGTCCAGGGCACAGATACGCAGTATTTT
TRBJ2-2 . TRBV5-1 15 TRBD2 CASSLAGGPAGELFF TGCGCCAGCAGCCTAGCGGGAGGGCCGGCCGGGGAGCTGTTTTTT
TRBJ2-7 . TRBV6-5 15 TRBD2 CASSRPGLASYEQYF TGTGCCAGCAGTCGACCGGGACTAGCGTCCTACGAGCAGTACTTC
TRBJ2-7 . TRBV5-4 15 TRBD2 CASSLDGLAAPEQYF TGTGCCAGCAGCTTGGATGGACTAGCGGCCCCCGAGCAGTACTTC
TRBJ1-6 . TRBV7-9 16 . CASSIDRDIYNSPLHF TGTGCCAGCAGCATAGACCGGGACATCTATAATTCACCCCTCCACTTT
TRBJ2-1 . TRBV5-4 15 TRBD1 CASSLYGTGSNEQFF TGTGCCAGCAGCTTGTACGGGACAGGGTCAAATGAGCAGTTCTTC
TRBJ1-3 few TRBV7-2 17 . CASSLGGQGISGNTIYF TGTGCCAGCAGCTTAGGGGGGCAGGGGATCTCTGGAAACACCATATATTTT
TRBJ1-2 . TRBV7-2 14 . CASSSPAGVRGYTF TGTGCCAGCAGCTCGCCCGCAGGGGTTCGGGGCTACACCTTC
TRBJ2-7 . TRBV7-9 15 . CASSSISAGAYEQYF TGTGCCAGCAGCTCGATCTCCGCGGGTGCCTACGAGCAGTACTTC
TRBJ1-1 . TRBV7-9 15 TRBD1 CASSLGGQANTEAFF TGTGCCAGCAGCTTAGGGGGACAGGCAAACACTGAAGCTTTCTTT
TRBJ2-2 . TRBV19 15 TRBD2 CASSISSGGTGELFF TGTGCCAGTAGTATATCGAGCGGGGGTACCGGGGAGCTGTTTTTT
TRBJ1-2 . TRBV9 16 TRBD1 CASSVVQGQVNYGHTF TGTGCCAGCAGCGTAGTACAGGGACAGGTTAACTATGGCCACACCTTC
TRBJ1-5 few TRBV11-3 18 TRBD1 CASSFFSGQDYSNQPQHF TGTGCCAGCAGCTTTTTCTCCGGACAGGACTATAGCAATCAGCCCCAGCATTTT
TRBJ1-4 . TRBV30 13 . CAWRGQSNEKLFF TGTGCCTGGAGGGGGCAGTCTAATGAAAAACTGTTTTTT
TRBJ1-1 . TRBV5-6 15 TRBD1 CASSPTGGQRTEAFF TGTGCCAGCAGTCCGACAGGGGGACAGAGAACTGAAGCTTTCTTT
TRBJ2-7 . TRBV27 13 TRBD2 CASRASGGAEQYF TGTGCCAGCAGAGCTAGCGGGGGAGCCGAGCAGTACTTC
TRBJ2-1 . TRBV30 12 . CAWRGAYNEQFF TGTGCCTGGAGAGGAGCTTACAATGAGCAGTTCTTC
TRBJ2-7 . TRBV18 14 . CASSPPGVSYEQYF TGTGCCAGCTCACCACCGGGCGTCTCCTACGAGCAGTACTTC
TRBJ1-2 . TRBV7-9 14 . CASSLGGLNYGYTF TGTGCCAGCAGCTTAGGGGGACTGAACTATGGCTACACCTTC
TRBJ1-4 . TRBV28 14 TRBD1 CASTQTGVDEKLFF TGTGCCAGCACCCAGACAGGGGTGGATGAAAAACTGTTTTTT
TRBJ1-5 . TRBV28 16 . CASSLGLTGLGQPQHF TGTGCCAGCAGTTTAGGGCTAACAGGGCTAGGTCAGCCCCAGCATTTT
TRBJ2-2 . TRBV28 14 . CASRVGGTTGELFF TGTGCCAGCAGGGTTGGCGGAACCACCGGGGAGCTGTTTTTT
TRBJ2-1 . TRBV1 16 . CTSSQDEGLAGWGQFF TGCACCAGCAGCCAAGATGAAGGACTAGCAGGTTGGGGGCAGTTCTTC
TRBJ2-7 . TRBV5-4 18 TRBD2 CASSPVSALAGGTYEQYF TGTGCCAGCAGTCCGGTCTCGGCGCTAGCGGGGGGTACGTACGAGCAGTACTTC
TRBJ1-2 . TRBV7-9 15 . CASSKRGAKRDGYTF TGTGCCAGCAGCAAGCGGGGGGCTAAGAGGGATGGCTACACCTTC
TRBJ2-3 . TRBV7-2 14 . CASSFATGMDTQYF TGTGCCAGCAGCTTCGCCACAGGGATGGATACGCAGTATTTT
TRBJ2-5 . TRBV6-1 15 . CASSDHGGFVETQYF TGTGCCAGCAGTGACCACGGGGGTTTCGTAGAGACCCAGTACTTC
TRBJ2-3 . TRBV29-1 17 TRBD1 CSVEFRDRAPHTDTQYF TGCAGCGTTGAATTCCGGGACAGGGCCCCCCACACAGATACGCAGTATTTT
TRBJ1-5 few TRBV5-1 15 . CASSPTGAGNQPQHF TGCGCCAGCAGCCCGACTGGGGCTGGGAATCAGCCCCAGCATTTT
TRBJ2-3 . TRBV19 19 TRBD2 CASSIRTSGGNPSTDTQYF TGTGCCAGTAGTATCCGGACTAGCGGGGGGAATCCTAGCACAGATACGCAGTATTTT
TRBJ2-7 . TRBV10-3 17 TRBD1 CAISDLGDSAVTYEQYF TGTGCCATCAGTGACTTGGGGGACAGCGCCGTAACTTACGAGCAGTACTTC
TRBJ1-3 . TRBV5-1 16 . CASSLEGQTSGNTIYF TGCGCCAGCAGCTTGGAGGGGCAGACCTCCGGAAACACCATATATTTT
TRBJ2-1 . TRBV5-1 16 TRBD2 CASSLSGGSSYNEQFF TGCGCCAGCAGCCTGAGCGGGGGCTCCTCCTACAATGAGCAGTTCTTC
TRBJ1-4 . TRBV2 15 TRBD1 CASSGGGTTNEKLFF TGTGCCAGCAGTGGAGGGGGCACAACTAATGAAAAACTGTTTTTT
TRBJ1-1 . TRBV6-5 12 . CASTSVNTEAFF TGTGCCAGCACATCGGTGAACACTGAAGCTTTCTTT
TRBJ2-7 once TRBV7-8 20 TRBD2 CASSFPGLAGGRGHYGGQYF TGTGCCAGCAGCTTTCCGGGACTAGCGGGGGGCCGTGGACACTACGGCGGGCAGTACTTC
TRBJ1-6 once TRBV7-2 15 . CASSPYQDTNSPLHF TGTGCCAGCAGCCCCTATCAGGACACTAATTCACCCCTCCACTTT
TRBJ1-1 . TRBV14 13 . CASSRTANTEAFF TGTGCCAGCAGCCGAACAGCGAACACTGAAGCTTTCTTT
TRBJ1-5 . TRBV19 20 . CASSIAEGRGTPYSNQPQHF TGTGCCAGTAGTATAGCAGAGGGGCGGGGGACCCCTTATAGCAATCAGCCCCAGCATTTT
TRBJ2-7 few TRBV30 15 . CAWRRGSRSSYEQYF TGTGCCTGGAGGCGTGGAAGCCGGAGCTCCTACGAGCAGTACTTC